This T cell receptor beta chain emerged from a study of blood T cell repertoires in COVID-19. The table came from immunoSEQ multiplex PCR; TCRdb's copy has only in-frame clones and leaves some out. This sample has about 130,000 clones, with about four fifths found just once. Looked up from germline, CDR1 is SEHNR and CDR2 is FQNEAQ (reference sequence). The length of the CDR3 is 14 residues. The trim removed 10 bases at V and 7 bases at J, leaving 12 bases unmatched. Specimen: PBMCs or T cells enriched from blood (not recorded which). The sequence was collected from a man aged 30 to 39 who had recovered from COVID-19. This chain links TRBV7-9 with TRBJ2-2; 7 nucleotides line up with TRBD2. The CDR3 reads CAMTESGMDGELFF. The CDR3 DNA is TGTGCCATGACCGAGAGCGGGATGGACGGGGAGCTGTTTTTT.